This T cell receptor beta chain came from a study of CD8 T cells in ankylosing spondylitis. Study-level points and caveats: The authors reported significant enrichment of disease-linked clones in matched ankylosing spondylitis synovial fluid. A TCR beta motif of about 8 highly homologous variants appeared characteristic of ankylosing spondylitis blood.

TCRdb redid the calling of the 5' RACE reads with MiXCR, one entry per CDR3 protein. The top ten clones hold less than 15% of a sample with a few hundred thousand distinct CDR3 sequences, around 8% of them seen once. After removal of 2 bases from V and 3 bases from J, the junction contained 3 bases not matched to a gene. The CDR3 runs to 15 residues. In its sample, this clonotype was seen many times. Its target is unknown. The sequence was obtained from a male donor with ankylosing spondylitis. The material sequenced was blood, either unsorted or a sorted T cell fraction (not recorded which). V usage is TRBV12-3 or TRBV12-4 and J usage is TRBJ2-1; 8 bases align to TRBD2. In nucleotides, the CDR3 is TGTGCCAGCAGTTTATCGGGACTAGTCTACAATGAGCAGTTCTTC. Its protein product is CASSLSGLVYNEQFF.